These 3 T cell receptor beta chains share one sample of origin, sequenced in a study of OX40 agonist ivuxolimab in advanced cancers. Here immunoSEQ multiplex PCR was the method, and the copy in TCRdb shows in-frame clones only, minus some. The repertoire includes some 100,000 clones, about 85% of them detected once, and approximately 1.2% sits in the top ten. The sequenced sample was CD4+ or CD8+ T cells sorted from blood, obtained in a trial of the OX40 agonist ivuxolimab. Receptors were obtained from an adult with an advanced solid tumor such as melanoma, head and neck, liver or kidney cancer.

The V call is TRBV6-5, the J call TRBJ1-6; D unclear. V was shortened by 7 bases and J by 13 bases, with 5 bases between the two germline ends. Germline CDR1 reads MNHEY; CDR2 reads SVGAGI. The CDR3 runs 9 residues. CDR3 nucleotide sequence: TGTGCCAGCAATAAGCCCCTCCACTTT. Translation gives CASNKPLHF.

Written as DNA, the CDR3 is TGTGCCAGCAGCTTCACAGGAACCGAAGCTTTCTTT. It translates to CASSFTGTEAFF. The V call is TRBV7-2, the J call TRBJ1-1; weak D call: TRBD1 (5 bases). There are 12 residues in the CDR3. The V end lost 3 bases, the J end lost 8 bases, and 10 bases lay between the germline ends. Germline CDR1 SGHTA, CDR2 FQGNSA. The full variable domain, in which reference TRBV7-2 and TRBJ1-1 provide the parts outside the CDR3, is GAGVSQSPSNKVTEKGKDVELRCDPISGHTALYWYRQSLGQGLEFLIYFQGNSAPDKSGLPSDRFSAERTGGSVSTLTIQRTQQEDSAVYLCASSFTGTEAFFGQGTRLTVV.

This clone has a handful of counts. The chain is built from TRBV11-2 and TRBJ2-1; D gene uncertain. CDR1 is SGHAT and CDR2 is FQNNGV in the germline V gene. V was pared by 3 bases and J by 9 bases, with 12 bases between. The CDR3 runs to 13 residues. CDR3 nucleotide sequence: TGTGCCAGCAGCTTGAGCTCCCTGGGTGAGCAGTTCTTC. Its protein is CASSLSSLGEQFF.